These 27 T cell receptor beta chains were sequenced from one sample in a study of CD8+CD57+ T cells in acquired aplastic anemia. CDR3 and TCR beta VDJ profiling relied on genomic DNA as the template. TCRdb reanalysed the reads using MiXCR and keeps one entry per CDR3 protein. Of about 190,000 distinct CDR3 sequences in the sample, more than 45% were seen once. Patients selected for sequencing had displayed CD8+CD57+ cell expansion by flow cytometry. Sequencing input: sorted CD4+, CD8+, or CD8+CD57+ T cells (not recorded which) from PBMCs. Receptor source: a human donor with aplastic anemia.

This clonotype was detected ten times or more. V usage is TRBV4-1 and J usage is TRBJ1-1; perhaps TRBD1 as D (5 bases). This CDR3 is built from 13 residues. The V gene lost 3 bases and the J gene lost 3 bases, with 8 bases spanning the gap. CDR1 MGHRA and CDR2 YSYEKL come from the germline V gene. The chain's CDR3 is CASSQGRDTEAFF. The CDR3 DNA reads TGCGCCAGCAGCCAGGGACGGGACACTGAAGCTTTCTTT.

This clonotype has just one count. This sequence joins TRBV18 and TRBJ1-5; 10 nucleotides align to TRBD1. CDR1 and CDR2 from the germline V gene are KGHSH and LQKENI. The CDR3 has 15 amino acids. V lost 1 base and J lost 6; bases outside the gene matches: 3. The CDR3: CASSPRQGAGQPQHF. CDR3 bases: TGTGCCAGCTCACCACGACAGGGGGCGGGTCAGCCCCAGCATTTT.

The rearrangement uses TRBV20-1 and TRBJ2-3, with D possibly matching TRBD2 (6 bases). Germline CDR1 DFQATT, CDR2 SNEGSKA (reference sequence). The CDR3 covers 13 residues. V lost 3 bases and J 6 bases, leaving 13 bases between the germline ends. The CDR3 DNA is TGCAGTGCTAGCCCGGCGGGGATTGATACGCAGTATTTT. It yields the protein CSASPAGIDTQYF.

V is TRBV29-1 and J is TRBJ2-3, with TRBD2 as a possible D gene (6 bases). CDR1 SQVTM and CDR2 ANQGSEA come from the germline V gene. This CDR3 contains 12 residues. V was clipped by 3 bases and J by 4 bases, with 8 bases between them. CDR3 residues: CSVEEGPDTQYF. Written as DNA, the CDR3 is TGCAGCGTTGAGGAGGGCCCAGATACGCAGTATTTT.

The CDR3 loop is CASSPPSSGSNEKLFF. CDR3 coding DNA: TGTGCCAGCAGCCCCCCCAGCTCAGGGTCTAATGAAAAACTGTTTTTT. J is TRBJ1-4 and V is TRBV11-2; D is perhaps TRBD1 (5 bases). The CDR3 totals 16 residues. V lost 5 bases and J 3 bases, leaving 16 bases between the germline ends. The germline CDR1 and CDR2 sequences are SGHAT and FQNNGV.

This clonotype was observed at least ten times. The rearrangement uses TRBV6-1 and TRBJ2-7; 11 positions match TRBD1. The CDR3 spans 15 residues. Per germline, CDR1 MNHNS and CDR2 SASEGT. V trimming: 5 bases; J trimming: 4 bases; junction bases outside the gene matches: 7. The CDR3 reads CASSTGTGGWYEQYF. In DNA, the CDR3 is TGTGCCAGCAGTACGGGGACAGGGGGTTGGTACGAGCAGTACTTC.

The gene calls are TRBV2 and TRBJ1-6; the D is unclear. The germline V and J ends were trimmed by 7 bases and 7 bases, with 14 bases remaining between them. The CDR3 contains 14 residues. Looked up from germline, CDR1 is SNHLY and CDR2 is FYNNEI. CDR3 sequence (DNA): TGTGCCAGCAAGGGCCAGAGACTCAATTCACCCCTCCACTTT. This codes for CASKGQRLNSPLHF.

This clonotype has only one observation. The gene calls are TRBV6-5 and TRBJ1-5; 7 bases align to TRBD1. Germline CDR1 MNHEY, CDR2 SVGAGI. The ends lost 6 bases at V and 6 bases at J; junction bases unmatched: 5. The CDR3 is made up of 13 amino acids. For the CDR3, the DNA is TGTGCCAGCAGGCAGGGGGGCTCTCAGCCCCAGCATTTT. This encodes CASRQGGSQPQHF.

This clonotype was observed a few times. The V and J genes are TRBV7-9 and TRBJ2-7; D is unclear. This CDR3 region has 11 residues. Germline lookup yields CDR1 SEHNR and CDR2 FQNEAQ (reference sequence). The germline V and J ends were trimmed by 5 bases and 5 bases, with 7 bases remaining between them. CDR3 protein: CASSHGDEQYF. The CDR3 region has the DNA TGTGCCAGCAGCCATGGGGACGAGCAGTACTTC.

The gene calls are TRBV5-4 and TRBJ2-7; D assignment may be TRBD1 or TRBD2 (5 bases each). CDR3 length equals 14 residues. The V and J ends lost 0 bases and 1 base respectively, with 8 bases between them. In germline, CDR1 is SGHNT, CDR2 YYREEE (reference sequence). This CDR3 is CASSLVGTSYEQYF. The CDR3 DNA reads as TGTGCCAGCAGCTTGGTGGGGACGTCCTACGAGCAGTACTTC. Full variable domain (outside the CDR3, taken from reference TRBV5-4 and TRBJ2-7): ETGVTQSPTHLIKTRGQQVTLRCSSQSGHNTVSWYQQALGQGPQFIFQYYREEENGRGNFPPRFSGLQFPNYSSELNVNALELDDSALYLCASSLVGTSYEQYFGPGTRLTVT.

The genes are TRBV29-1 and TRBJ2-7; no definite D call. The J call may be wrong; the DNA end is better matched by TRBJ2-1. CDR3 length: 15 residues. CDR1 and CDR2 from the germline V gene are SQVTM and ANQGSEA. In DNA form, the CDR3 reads TGCAGCGTTGAATATGGGCAGAGCTCCTACAATGAGCAGTTCTTC. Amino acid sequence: CSVEYGQSSYNEQFF.

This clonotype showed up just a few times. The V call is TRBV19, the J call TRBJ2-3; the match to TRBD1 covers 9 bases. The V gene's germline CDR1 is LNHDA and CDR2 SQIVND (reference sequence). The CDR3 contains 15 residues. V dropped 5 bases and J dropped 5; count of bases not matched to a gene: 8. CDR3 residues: CASSEQGAQGDTQYF. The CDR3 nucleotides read TGTGCCAGTAGTGAACAGGGGGCGCAAGGAGATACGCAGTATTTT.

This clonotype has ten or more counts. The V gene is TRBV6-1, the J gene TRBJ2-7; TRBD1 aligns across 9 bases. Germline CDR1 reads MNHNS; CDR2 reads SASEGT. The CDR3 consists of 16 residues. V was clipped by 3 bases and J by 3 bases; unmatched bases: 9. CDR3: CASSDSYRGPSYEQYF. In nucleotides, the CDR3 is TGTGCCAGCAGTGATTCGTACAGGGGGCCTAGCTACGAGCAGTACTTC.

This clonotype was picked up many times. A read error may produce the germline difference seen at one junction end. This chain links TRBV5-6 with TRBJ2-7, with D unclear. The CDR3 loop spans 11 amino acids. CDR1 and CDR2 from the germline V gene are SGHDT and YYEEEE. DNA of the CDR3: TGTGCCAGCAGCTTGGTAAACGAGGAGTACTTC. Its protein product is CASSLVNEEYF.

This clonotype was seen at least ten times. The CDR3 sequence: CASRLGRADTQYF. The CDR3, as DNA: TGTGCCAGTAGACTAGGGAGGGCAGATACGCAGTATTTT. The genes are TRBV19 and TRBJ2-3, with 7 nucleotides matching TRBD2. Germline values: CDR1 LNHDA, CDR2 SQIVND (reference sequence). J lost 4 bases, V lost 6 bases, and 4 bases had no gene match. The CDR3 consists of 13 residues.

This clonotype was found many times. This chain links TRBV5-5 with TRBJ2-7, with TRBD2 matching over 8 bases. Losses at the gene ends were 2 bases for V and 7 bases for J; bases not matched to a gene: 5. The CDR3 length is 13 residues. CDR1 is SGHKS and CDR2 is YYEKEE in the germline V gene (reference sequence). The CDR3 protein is CASSLSGSREQYF. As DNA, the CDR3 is TGTGCCAGCAGCTTAAGCGGGAGCCGGGAGCAGTACTTC. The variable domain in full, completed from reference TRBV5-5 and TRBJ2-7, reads DAGVTQSPTHLIKTRGQQVTLRCSPISGHKSVSWYQQVLGQGPQFIFQYYEKEERGRGNFPDRFSARQFPNYSSELNVNALLLGDSALYLCASSLSGSREQYFGPGTRLTVT.

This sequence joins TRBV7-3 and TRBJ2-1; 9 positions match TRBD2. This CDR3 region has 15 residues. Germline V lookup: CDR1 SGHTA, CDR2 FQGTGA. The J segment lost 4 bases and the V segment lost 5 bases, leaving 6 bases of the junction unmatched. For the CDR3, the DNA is TGTGCCAGCAGCCCAGGTAGCGGGGGTTACAATGAGCAGTTCTTC. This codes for CASSPGSGGYNEQFF.

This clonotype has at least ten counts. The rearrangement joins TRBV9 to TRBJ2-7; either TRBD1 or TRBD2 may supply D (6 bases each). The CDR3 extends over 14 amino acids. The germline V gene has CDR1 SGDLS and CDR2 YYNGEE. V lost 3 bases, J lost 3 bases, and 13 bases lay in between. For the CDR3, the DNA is TGTGCCAGCAGCGCGGGGGACAAATACTACGAGCAGTACTTC. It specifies CASSAGDKYYEQYF.

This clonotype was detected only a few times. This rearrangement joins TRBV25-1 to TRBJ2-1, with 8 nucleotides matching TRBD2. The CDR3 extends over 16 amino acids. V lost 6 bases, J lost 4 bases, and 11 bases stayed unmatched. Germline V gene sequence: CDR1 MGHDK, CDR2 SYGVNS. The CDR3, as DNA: TGTGCCAGCAGAGAACCGGGACTAGGCGCTTACAATGAGCAGTTCTTC. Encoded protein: CASREPGLGAYNEQFF.

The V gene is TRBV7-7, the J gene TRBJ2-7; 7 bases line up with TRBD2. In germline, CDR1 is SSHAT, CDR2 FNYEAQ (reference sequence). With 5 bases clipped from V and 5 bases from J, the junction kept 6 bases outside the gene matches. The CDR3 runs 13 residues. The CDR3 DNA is TGTGCCAGCAGCCCTTTTGCGGGGGACGAGCAGTACTTC. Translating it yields CASSPFAGDEQYF.

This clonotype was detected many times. CDR3 sequence (DNA): TGTGCCAGCAGTCAGGACGGACAGGCGTCTGAAGCTTTCTTT. This translates into CASSQDGQASEAFF. The genes are TRBV28 and TRBJ1-1; TRBD1 matches at 7 bases. The germline V gene has CDR1 MDHEN and CDR2 SYDVKM. CDR3 length: 14 residues. V lost 5 bases, J lost 6 bases, and 9 bases stayed unmatched.

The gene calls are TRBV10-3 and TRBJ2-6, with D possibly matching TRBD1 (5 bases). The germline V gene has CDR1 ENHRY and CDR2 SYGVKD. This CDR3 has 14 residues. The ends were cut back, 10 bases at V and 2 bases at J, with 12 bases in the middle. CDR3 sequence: CATAGPPGANVLTF. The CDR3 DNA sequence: TGTGCCACCGCAGGGCCCCCTGGGGCCAACGTCCTGACTTTC.

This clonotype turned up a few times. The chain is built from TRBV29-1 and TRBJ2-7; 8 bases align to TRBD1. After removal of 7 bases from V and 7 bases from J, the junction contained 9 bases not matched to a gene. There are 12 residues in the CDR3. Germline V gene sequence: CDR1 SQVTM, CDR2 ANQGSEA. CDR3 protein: CSDHGQGEEQYF. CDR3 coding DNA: TGCAGCGATCACGGACAGGGCGAGGAGCAGTACTTC.

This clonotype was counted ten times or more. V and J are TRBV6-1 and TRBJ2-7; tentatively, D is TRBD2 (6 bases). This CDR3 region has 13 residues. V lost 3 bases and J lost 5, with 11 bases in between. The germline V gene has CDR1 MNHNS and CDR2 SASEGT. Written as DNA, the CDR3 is TGTGCCAGCAGTGATTCCTGGGGGGACGAGCAGTACTTC. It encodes CASSDSWGDEQYF.

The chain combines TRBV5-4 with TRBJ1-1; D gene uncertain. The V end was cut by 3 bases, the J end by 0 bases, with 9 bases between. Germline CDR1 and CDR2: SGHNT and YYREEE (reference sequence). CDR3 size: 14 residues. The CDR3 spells CASSSTLMNTEAFF. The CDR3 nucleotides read TGTGCCAGCAGCTCTACTCTAATGAACACTGAAGCTTTCTTT.

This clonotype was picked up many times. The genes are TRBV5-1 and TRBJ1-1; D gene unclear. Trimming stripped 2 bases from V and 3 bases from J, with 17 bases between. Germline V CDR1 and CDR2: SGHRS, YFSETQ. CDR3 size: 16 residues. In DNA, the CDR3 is TGCGCCAGCAGCTTCCGCGGACTCACAGTGGACACTGAAGCTTTCTTT. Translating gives CASSFRGLTVDTEAFF.

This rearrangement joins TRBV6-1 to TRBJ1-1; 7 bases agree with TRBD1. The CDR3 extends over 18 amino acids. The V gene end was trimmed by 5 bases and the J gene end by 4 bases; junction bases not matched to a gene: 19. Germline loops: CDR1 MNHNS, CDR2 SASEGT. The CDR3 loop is CASSPRVWIGGVGTEAFF. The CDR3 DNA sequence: TGTGCCAGCAGTCCCCGTGTGTGGATAGGGGGCGTTGGCACTGAAGCTTTCTTT.